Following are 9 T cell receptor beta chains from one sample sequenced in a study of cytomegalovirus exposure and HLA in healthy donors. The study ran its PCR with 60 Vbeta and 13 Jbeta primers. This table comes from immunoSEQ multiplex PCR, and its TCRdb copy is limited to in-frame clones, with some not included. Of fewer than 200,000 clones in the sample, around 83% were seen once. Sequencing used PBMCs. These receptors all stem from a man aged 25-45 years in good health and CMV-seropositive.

CDR3 amino acids: CASSLAGSTTGELFF. The CDR3 DNA is TGTGCCAGCAGCTTAGCCGGGAGTACCACCGGGGAGCTGTTTTTT. The gene calls are TRBV7-3 and TRBJ2-2; TRBD2 is a possible D gene (6 bases). Germline V gene lookup returns CDR1 SGHTA and CDR2 FQGTGA. The CDR3 is made up of 15 amino acids. Trimming stripped 2 bases from V and 4 bases from J, with 11 bases between.

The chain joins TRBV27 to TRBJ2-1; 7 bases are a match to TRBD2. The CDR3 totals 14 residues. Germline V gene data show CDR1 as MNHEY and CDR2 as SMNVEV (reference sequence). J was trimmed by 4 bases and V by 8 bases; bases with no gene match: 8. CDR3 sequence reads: CASLPAGDYNEQFF. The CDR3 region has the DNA TGTGCCAGCCTACCGGCGGGAGATTACAATGAGCAGTTCTTC.

The CDR3 nucleotides are TGTGCCAGCAGCCCGGGATTAATGGAGGAGACCCAGTACTTC. It specifies CASSPGLMEETQYF. The chain joins TRBV9 to TRBJ2-5, with a possible D match to TRBD2 (5 bases). Germline V CDR1 and CDR2: SGDLS, YYNGEE. The CDR3 extends over 14 amino acids. The V end was cut by 4 bases, the J end by 5 bases, with 15 bases between.

As DNA, the CDR3 is TGTGCCAGCAGTTACCAGATGAACACTGAAGCTTTCTTT. Residues: CASSYQMNTEAFF. The chain employs TRBV6-5 and TRBJ1-1; D unclear. CDR3 length: 13 amino acids. Trimming cost V 2 bases and J 0 bases, with 4 bases left between them. The germline V gene has CDR1 MNHEY and CDR2 SVGAGI.

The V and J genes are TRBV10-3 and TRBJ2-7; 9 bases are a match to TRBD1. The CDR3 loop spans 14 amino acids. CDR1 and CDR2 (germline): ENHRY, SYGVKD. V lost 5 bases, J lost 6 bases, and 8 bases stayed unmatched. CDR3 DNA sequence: TGTGCCATCAGTTTTTCCGGGACAGGGTCCGAGCAGTACTTC. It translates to CAISFSGTGSEQYF.

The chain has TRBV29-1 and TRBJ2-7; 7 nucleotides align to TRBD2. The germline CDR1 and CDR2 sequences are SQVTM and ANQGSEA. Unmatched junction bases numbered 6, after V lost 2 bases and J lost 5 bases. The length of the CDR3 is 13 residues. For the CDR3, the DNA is TGCAGCGTTGAACCCGGGGGGTGCAACGAGCAGTACGTC. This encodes CSVEPGGCNEQYV.

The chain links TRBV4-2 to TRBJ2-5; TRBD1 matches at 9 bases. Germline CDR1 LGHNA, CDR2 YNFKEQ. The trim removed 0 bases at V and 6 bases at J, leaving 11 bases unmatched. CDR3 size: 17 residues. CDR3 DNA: TGTGCCAGCAGCCAAGATAGGAGGGAGACAGGGGGGAAGACCCAGTACTTC. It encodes CASSQDRRETGGKTQYF.

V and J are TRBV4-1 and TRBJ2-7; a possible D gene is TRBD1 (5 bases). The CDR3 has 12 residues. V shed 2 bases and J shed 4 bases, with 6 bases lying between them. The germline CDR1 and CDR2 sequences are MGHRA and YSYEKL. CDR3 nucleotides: TGCGCCAGCAGCCAAAGGGGATACGAGCAGTACGTC. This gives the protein CASSQRGYEQYV.

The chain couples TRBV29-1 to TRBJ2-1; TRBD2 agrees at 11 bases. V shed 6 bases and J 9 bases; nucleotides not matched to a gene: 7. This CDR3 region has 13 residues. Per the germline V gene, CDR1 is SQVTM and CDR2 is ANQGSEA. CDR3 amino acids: CSVSRSGRGEQFF. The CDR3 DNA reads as TGCAGCGTCTCCCGTAGCGGGAGGGGTGAGCAGTTCTTC.